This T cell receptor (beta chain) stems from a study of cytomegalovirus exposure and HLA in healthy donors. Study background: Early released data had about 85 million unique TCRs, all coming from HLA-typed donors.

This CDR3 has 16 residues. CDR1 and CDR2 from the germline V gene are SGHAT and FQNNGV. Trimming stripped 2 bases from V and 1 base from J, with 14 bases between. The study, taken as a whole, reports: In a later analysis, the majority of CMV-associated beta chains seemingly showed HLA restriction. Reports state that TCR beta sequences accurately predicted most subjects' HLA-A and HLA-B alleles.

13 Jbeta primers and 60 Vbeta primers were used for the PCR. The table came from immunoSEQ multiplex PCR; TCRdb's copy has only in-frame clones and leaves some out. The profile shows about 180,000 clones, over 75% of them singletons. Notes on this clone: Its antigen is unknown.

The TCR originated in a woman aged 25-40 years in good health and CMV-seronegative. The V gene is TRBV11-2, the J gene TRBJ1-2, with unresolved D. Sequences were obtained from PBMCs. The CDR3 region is CASSLRTQRFNYGYTF. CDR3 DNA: TGTGCCAGCAGCTTAAGGACTCAGAGGTTTAACTATGGCTACACCTTC.